Listed here are 13 T cell receptor beta chains from one sample, sequenced in a study of blood T cell repertoires in COVID-19 (TCRdb year 2020). The protocol used for the library was the immunoSEQ multiplex PCR assay. TCRdb took this table from immuneACCESS and kept in-frame rearrangements with V and J called. Such tables lack part of the clones; where checked against another copy, unresolved V genes explain under half of the gap, and the rest is unexplained. This sample lists under 200,000 clones; under 90% were detected once. The top ten hold 12% of the sample. Specimen: PBMCs or T cells enriched from blood (not recorded which). These TCRs come from a man aged 45-60 years who had recovered from COVID-19.

The rearrangement uses TRBV11-3 and TRBJ2-5; no firm D call. V was clipped by 4 bases and J by 2 bases, with 8 bases between them. Germline V gives CDR1 SGHNT, CDR2 YENEEA. This CDR3 is built from 13 residues. CDR3 sequence (DNA): TGTGCCAGCAGCTCAGACGGTCAAGAGACCCAGTACTTC. Translating it yields CASSSDGQETQYF.

This clone was recorded only once. The CDR3 reads CASRGEGRPGELFF. CDR3 nucleotide sequence: TGTGCCAGTAGGGGGGAGGGTCGGCCCGGGGAGCTGTTTTTT. V is TRBV19 and J is TRBJ2-2; TRBD2 matches 7 bases. Germline V gene lookup returns CDR1 LNHDA and CDR2 SQIVND (reference sequence). This CDR3 is 14 amino acids long. The junction had 7 bases not matched to a gene; V was cut back by 6 bases and J by 6 bases. Drawing the rest from reference TRBV19 and TRBJ2-2, the complete variable domain is DGGITQSPKYLFRKEGQNVTLSCEQNLNHDAMYWYRQDPGQGLRLIYYSQIVNDFQKGDIAEGYSVSREKKESFPLTVTSAQKNPTAFYLCASRGEGRPGELFFGEGSRLTVL.

This clone was seen a single time. The chain uses TRBV4-3 and TRBJ2-1; TRBD2 matches 7 bases. The CDR3 totals 17 residues. Trimming cost V 4 bases and J 1 base; bases outside gene matches: 10. The germline gives CDR1 LGHNA, CDR2 YSLEER. The CDR3 sequence: CASSRDNGGGSYNEQFF. In nucleotides, the CDR3 is TGCGCCAGCAGCCGAGACAACGGGGGAGGGTCCTACAATGAGCAGTTCTTC.

This clone was seen a single time. The chain couples TRBV6-5 to TRBJ1-5, with 10 bases matching TRBD1. Germline CDR1 is MNHEY and CDR2 is SVGAGI. This CDR3 is built from 15 residues. V lost 7 bases to trimming and J lost 6 bases; unmatched junction nucleotides: 9. The CDR3 sequence is CASIMGQGYGQPQHF. CDR3 bases: TGTGCCAGCATTATGGGACAGGGGTATGGTCAGCCCCAGCATTTT.

The rearrangement uses TRBV9 and TRBJ1-3; 8 bases align to TRBD1. CDR1 and CDR2 (germline): SGDLS, YYNGEE. CDR3 length: 17 residues. The ends lost 0 bases at V and 2 bases at J; junction bases unmatched: 7. Written as DNA, the CDR3 is TGTGCCAGCAGCGTAGAATTGGAGGACAGGGCTGGAAACACCATATATTTT. Translated: CASSVELEDRAGNTIYF.

The chain joins TRBV3-1 (or the pseudogene TRBV3-2) to TRBJ1-4; D unresolved. This CDR3 is built from 14 residues. Trimming pared 2 bases from V and 0 bases from J, leaving 4 bases between. CDR1 and CDR2 from the germline V gene are LGHDT and YNNKEL (reference sequence). CDR3 nucleotides: TGTGCCAGCAGCCAACCTGCAACTAATGAAAAACTGTTTTTT. It yields the protein CASSQPATNEKLFF.

This clone appeared a single time. This rearrangement joins TRBV6-2 or TRBV6-3 to TRBJ2-3, with 8 bases fitting TRBD2. The germline gives CDR1 MNHEY, CDR2 SVGEGT. This CDR3 region has 15 residues. Unmatched junction bases numbered 11, after V lost 6 bases and J lost 6 bases. CDR3 loop: CASSRPTSGADTQYF. In DNA, the CDR3 is TGTGCCAGCAGCCGCCCAACTAGCGGCGCGGATACGCAGTATTTT.

The chain joins TRBV6-5 to TRBJ2-7; 10 bases fit TRBD1. CDR1 and CDR2 (germline): MNHEY, SVGAGI. V was clipped by 6 bases and J by 4 bases; unmatched bases: 3. The CDR3 sequence is 13 residues long. This CDR3 is CASRRGQGYEQYF. The CDR3, as DNA: TGTGCCAGCAGGAGGGGACAGGGGTACGAGCAGTACTTC.

V usage is TRBV5-1 and J usage is TRBJ2-5; D is unclear. The V gene's germline CDR1 is SGHRS and CDR2 YFSETQ. The CDR3 spans 12 residues. The germline V and J ends were trimmed by 4 bases and 0 bases, with 4 bases remaining between them. The CDR3 DNA follows: TGCGCCAGCAGCCGGGACCAAGAGACCCAGTACTTC. Translating it yields CASSRDQETQYF.

The chain combines TRBV10-3 with TRBJ1-1; D gene unclear. Per the germline V gene, CDR1 is ENHRY and CDR2 is SYGVKD. Trimming took 2 bases from V and 0 from J, leaving 13 bases between them. This CDR3 region has 16 residues. The CDR3 sequence: CAISEEGKGMNTEAFF. CDR3 sequence (DNA): TGTGCCATCAGTGAGGAGGGTAAGGGAATGAACACTGAAGCTTTCTTT.

The genes are TRBV5-6 and TRBJ1-2, with 11 bases fitting TRBD1. V lost 4 bases, J lost 7 bases, and 9 bases stayed unmatched. The germline gives CDR1 SGHDT, CDR2 YYEEEE. The CDR3 spans 15 residues. The CDR3 reads CASSPRQDRGLGYTF. The CDR3 DNA reads as TGTGCCAGCAGCCCACGACAGGACAGGGGGCTTGGCTACACCTTC.

The chain has TRBV10-2 and TRBJ1-5; the D gene is possibly TRBD1 (6 bases). Deletions cut 4 bases from V and 5 bases from J, with 12 bases between. Germline lookup yields CDR1 WSHSY and CDR2 SAAADI. The length of the CDR3 is 14 residues. The DNA of the CDR3 is TGCGCCAGCAGTGCGGGACACCCGTATCAGCCCCAGCATTTT. Amino acids: CASSAGHPYQPQHF.

The CDR3 spells CASRSGLPTAQYF. The CDR3 nucleotides read TGTGCCAGCCGCTCTGGACTGCCCACGGCCCAGTACTTC. This chain uses TRBV12-3 or TRBV12-4 with TRBJ2-5; a weak D match, TRBD2 (5 bases). CDR3 length equals 13 residues. V was trimmed by 8 bases and J by 9 bases, leaving 19 bases between them.